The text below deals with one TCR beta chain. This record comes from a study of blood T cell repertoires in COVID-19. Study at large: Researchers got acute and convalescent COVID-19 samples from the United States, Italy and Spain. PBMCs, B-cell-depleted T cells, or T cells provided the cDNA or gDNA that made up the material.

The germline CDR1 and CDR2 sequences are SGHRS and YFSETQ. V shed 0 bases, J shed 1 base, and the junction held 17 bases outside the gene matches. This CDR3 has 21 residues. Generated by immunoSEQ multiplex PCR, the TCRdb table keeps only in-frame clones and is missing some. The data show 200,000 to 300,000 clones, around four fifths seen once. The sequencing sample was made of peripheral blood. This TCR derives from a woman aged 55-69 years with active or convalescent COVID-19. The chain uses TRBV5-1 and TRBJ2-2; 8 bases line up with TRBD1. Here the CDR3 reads CASSLDGTGQASPRNTGELFF. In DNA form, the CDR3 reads TGCGCCAGCAGCTTGGACGGGACAGGCCAGGCCTCACCGAGGAACACCGGGGAGCTGTTTTTT.